The 4 T cell receptor beta chains presented below share a single source sample, sequenced in a study of cytomegalovirus exposure and HLA in healthy donors. With 60 Vbeta and 13 Jbeta primers, the PCR was carried out. TCRdb keeps only in-frame clones here, not all; method: immunoSEQ multiplex PCR. The top ten hold about 10% of the sample, which has 150,000 or so clones, under 70% seen once. The specimen sequenced was PBMCs. Every receptor here comes from a man under 40 in good health and CMV-seropositive.

The chain recombines TRBV7-9 with TRBJ2-7; D is unresolved. CDR1 and CDR2 (germline): SEHNR, FQNEAQ (reference sequence). V lost 0 bases and J lost 7, with 7 bases in between. CDR3 size: 12 residues. CDR3 nucleotides: TGTGCCAGCAGCTTAGCGGAGAAAGAGCAGTACTTC. Residues: CASSLAEKEQYF.

The chain links TRBV7-9 to TRBJ2-7; TRBD1 matches at 7 bases. The germline CDR1 and CDR2 sequences are SEHNR and FQNEAQ (reference sequence). The CDR3 extends over 15 amino acids. V was clipped by 5 bases and J by 6 bases; unmatched bases: 13. The CDR3 nucleotides read TGTGCCAGCAGCGCAACTACAGGGGTTGGGGGCGAGCAGTACTTC. Protein product: CASSATTGVGGEQYF.

This chain links TRBV13 with TRBJ1-1; tentatively, D is TRBD1 (6 bases). Trimming removed 5 bases at V and 4 bases at J, with 14 bases between. CDR3 size: 14 residues. Germline V gene lookup returns CDR1 PRHDT and CDR2 FYEKMQ (reference sequence). The CDR3 bases are TGTGCCAGCAGCGAACAGGGTCGGGGCACTGAAGCTTTCTTT. Amino acid sequence: CASSEQGRGTEAFF.

The rearrangement uses TRBV5-1 and TRBJ2-7; D not certain. CDR1 is SGHRS, CDR2 YFSETQ, per germline. The CDR3 covers 12 residues. Trimming pared 0 bases from V and 1 base from J, leaving 2 bases between. CDR3 region: CASSLASYEQYF. The CDR3 DNA reads TGCGCCAGCAGCTTGGCTTCCTACGAGCAGTACTTC.